The clone carrying this T cell receptor (beta chain) has just a few counts. Its antigen remains unknown. One entry per CDR3 protein results from TCRdb running MiXCR on the 5' RACE reads. Here the sample spans fewer than 350,000 distinct CDR3 sequences, more than 15% being singletons. The sample belongs to a study of T-cell memory formation after mild COVID-19. Across the study: Largely donor-specific sequence clusters came from a couple of donors. Broader study findings: Pre-infection memory held some responding clones, suggesting pre-existing cross-reactive T cells responded.

CDR1 and CDR2 from the germline V gene are MNHEY and SVGEGT. The junction had 11 bases not matched to a gene; V was cut back by 4 bases and J by 7 bases. The CDR3 totals 15 residues. The chain uses TRBV6-2 or TRBV6-3 and TRBJ2-7, with 9 bases lining up with TRBD1. The origin of this receptor is a man aged 18 to 30 who had mild COVID-19 (a few samples of this study predate the infection). Cell type and time point are not known. Sequenced: PBMCs or a T cell subset sorted from them (not recorded which). DNA for the CDR3: TGTGCCAGCAGTTGGATTCCGGGACAGGGCGGGGAGCAGTACTTC. Translated: CASSWIPGQGGEQYF.